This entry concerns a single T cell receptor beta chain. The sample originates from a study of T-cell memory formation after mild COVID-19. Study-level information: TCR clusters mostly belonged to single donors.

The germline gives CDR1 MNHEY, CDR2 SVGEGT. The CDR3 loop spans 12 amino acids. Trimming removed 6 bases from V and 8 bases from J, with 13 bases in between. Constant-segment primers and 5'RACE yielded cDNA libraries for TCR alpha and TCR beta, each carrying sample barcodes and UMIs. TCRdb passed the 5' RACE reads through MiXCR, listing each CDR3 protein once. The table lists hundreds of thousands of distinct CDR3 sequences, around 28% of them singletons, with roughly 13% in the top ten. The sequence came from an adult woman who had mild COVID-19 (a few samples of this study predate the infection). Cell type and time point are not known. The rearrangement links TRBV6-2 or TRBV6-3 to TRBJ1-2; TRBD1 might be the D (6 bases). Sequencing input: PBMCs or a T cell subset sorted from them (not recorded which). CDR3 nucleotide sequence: TGTGCCAGCAGCCACGCGGGGGCCGGCTACACCTTC. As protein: CASSHAGAGYTF.